What follows describes a single T cell receptor beta chain. The sample is drawn from a study of blood T cell repertoires in COVID-19. Authors' data handling: Amplification of reference gene primers provided the estimated nucleated cell counts. Method: immunoSEQ multiplex PCR; TCRdb's copy keeps in-frame clones and lacks some. The D gene and trimming were derived from the DNA, and the V and J assignments and clone size from that table. The repertoire holds 150,000 to 200,000 clones, with around nine tenths as singletons. Participant age was roughly 18 to 95 years, and participants resided in fewer than 30 US areas. Cohort 3 donors were reported recovered after two negative PCRs, clearance, or symptom resolution. The CDR3 has 13 amino acids. In germline, CDR1 is GTSNPN, CDR2 SVGIG (reference sequence). V gave up 4 bases and J gave up 1 base, with 10 bases separating them.

This TCR was recovered from a woman aged 18-30 years who had recovered from COVID-19. The sample consisted of PBMCs or T cells enriched from blood (not recorded which). The rearrangement links TRBV30 to TRBJ1-1; weak D call: TRBD1 (6 bases). CDR3 DNA: TGTGCCTGGATCCAACAGGGGAACACTGAAGCTTTCTTT. As protein: CAWIQQGNTEAFF. The variable domain in full, with the rest retrieved from reference TRBV30 and TRBJ1-1, is SQTIHQWPATLVQPVGSPLSLECTVEGTSNPNLYWYRQAAGRGLQLLFYSVGIGQISSEVPQNLSASRPQDRQFILSSKKLLLSDSGFYLCAWIQQGNTEAFFGQGTRLTVV.